These T cell receptor beta chains were read from a single sample in a study of beta chain features in type 1 diabetes. Produced via immunoSEQ multiplex PCR; TCRdb's table is partial and in-frame only. Here the sample spans some 360,000 clones, around 20% being singletons. The specimen was naive CD4+ T cells from blood. These receptor sequences come from a woman under 30 in good health. CDR3s include the opening cysteine and the closing phenylalanine or tryptophan. A D gene is named only where the DNA matches it firmly. The listing skips clone size in some rows; elsewhere it reads once, few, many or a size class.

>TRBV7-3|TRBJ2-7|-|-
CASSPGRLEQYF
TGTGCCAGCAGCCCGGGAAGGCTCGAGCAGTACTTC
>TRBV6-5|TRBJ2-3|TRBD1|-
CASSPGQGTDTQYF
TGTGCCAGCAGTCCGGGACAGGGCACAGATACGCAGTATTTT
>TRBV4-3|TRBJ2-3|-|-
CASSQTGTSTDTQYF
TGCGCCAGCAGCCAGACAGGGACTAGCACAGATACGCAGTATTTT
>TRBV29-1|TRBJ2-1|-|-
CSVEDQRGEQFF
TGCAGCGTTGAAGATCAAAGAGGTGAGCAGTTCTTC
>TRBV5-4|TRBJ2-1|-|few
CASSLDRGGSSYNEQFF
TGTGCCAGCAGCTTGGACAGGGGGGGAAGCTCCTACAATGAGCAGTTCTTC
>TRBV9|TRBJ2-5|-|few
CASSADRGGETQYF
TGTGCCAGCAGCGCAGACAGGGGAGGGGAGACCCAGTACTTC
>TRBV10-2|TRBJ2-3|TRBD2|-
CASRLAGEDTQYF
TGCGCCAGCCGACTAGCGGGAGAAGATACGCAGTATTTT
>TRBV30|TRBJ2-2|-|-
CAWSRERSTGELFF
TGTGCCTGGAGTCGGGAACGATCCACCGGGGAGCTGTTTTTT
>TRBV15|TRBJ1-1|-|few
CATSTQGYGLTFF
TGTGCCACCAGCACTCAGGGATACGGCCTAACTTTCTTT
>TRBV27|TRBJ2-5|TRBD1|-
CASRRTGGKETQYF
TGTGCCAGCAGGCGGACAGGGGGGAAAGAGACCCAGTACTTC
>TRBV2|TRBJ1-6|-|-
CASSEHHRSNSPLHF
TGTGCCAGCAGTGAACATCACAGGAGTAATTCACCCCTCCACTTT
>TRBV4-1|TRBJ1-2|-|few
CASSQELGPYGYTF
TGCGCCAGCAGCCAAGAGCTGGGCCCGTATGGCTACACCTTC
>TRBV7-9|TRBJ2-1|-|-
CASSSVGLPEDEQFF
TGTGCCAGCAGCTCGGTCGGCCTACCAGAGGATGAGCAGTTCTTC
>TRBV14|TRBJ2-3|TRBD2|-
CASSQLLAVGTDTQYF
TGTGCCAGCAGCCAGCTACTAGCGGTGGGGACAGATACGCAGTATTTT
>TRBV5-4|TRBJ2-7|-|few
CASSLAPAYEQYF
TGTGCCAGCAGCTTAGCTCCCGCCTACGAGCAGTACTTC
>TRBV5-4|TRBJ2-7|TRBD2|-
CASSTRLAGIEQYF
TGTGCCAGCAGCACCAGACTAGCGGGAATCGAGCAGTACTTC
>TRBV30|TRBJ1-3|-|-
CAWTPGSSGNTIYF
TGTGCCTGGACCCCCGGGAGCTCTGGAAACACCATATATTTT
>TRBV10-3|TRBJ2-1|TRBD1|few
CAIKSGGGFNEQFF
TGTGCCATCAAATCAGGGGGTGGTTTCAATGAGCAGTTCTTC
>TRBV28|TRBJ2-6|-|few
CASSPASSGANVLTF
TGTGCCAGCAGTCCTGCCAGCTCTGGGGCCAACGTCCTGACTTTC
>TRBV19|TRBJ2-1|TRBD2|few
CASSIELAGGVYEQFF
TGTGCCAGTAGTATAGAACTAGCGGGAGGGGTATATGAGCAGTTCTTC
>TRBV7-2|TRBJ1-1|TRBD1|few
CASRRTGIMNTEAFF
TGTGCCAGCCGGCGGACAGGAATCATGAACACTGAAGCTTTCTTT
>TRBV5-4|TRBJ1-5|TRBD1|-
CARPDRDSNQPQHF
TGTGCCAGACCGGACAGGGACAGCAATCAGCCCCAGCATTTT
>TRBV7-2|TRBJ2-7|TRBD1|few
CASSRTGGSEQYF
TGTGCCAGCAGCCGCACAGGGGGATCCGAGCAGTACTTC
>TRBV19|TRBJ2-7|TRBD1|-
CASSLHGTGFYEQYF
TGTGCCAGTAGTTTGCACGGGACAGGGTTCTACGAGCAGTACTTC
>TRBV9|TRBJ1-1|-|-
CASQRTALNTEAFF
TGTGCCAGCCAAAGGACAGCGTTGAACACTGAAGCTTTCTTT
>TRBV10-2|TRBJ1-6|TRBD1|few
CASRRQGPNSPLHF
TGCGCCAGCCGAAGACAGGGACCGAATTCACCCCTCCACTTT
>TRBV9|TRBJ2-1|-|-
CASAEGRDLAYNEQFF
TGTGCCAGCGCGGAAGGGCGGGACCTAGCCTACAATGAGCAGTTCTTC
>TRBV5-4|TRBJ2-7|TRBD2|-
CASSSWTSGSKGQYF
TGTGCCAGCAGCTCCTGGACTAGCGGGAGCAAAGGGCAGTACTTC
>TRBV5-1|TRBJ1-1|TRBD1|few
CASSSTGANTEAFF
TGCGCCAGCAGCTCTACAGGGGCGAACACTGAAGCTTTCTTT
>TRBV7-9|TRBJ1-1|TRBD1|-
CASSTTGSVEAFF
TGTGCCAGCAGCACGACAGGGTCCGTTGAAGCTTTCTTT
>TRBV4-2|TRBJ2-7|TRBD2|-
CASSQGLTVGGFYEQYF
TGTGCCAGCAGCCAGGGGCTTACAGTGGGGGGGTTCTACGAGCAGTACTTC
>TRBV7-6|TRBJ2-3|-|-
CASSPHTDTQYF
TGTGCCAGCAGCCCACACACAGATACGCAGTATTTT
>TRBV13|TRBJ2-3|-|few
CASSPRMSTDTQYF
TGTGCCAGCAGCCCGAGGATGAGCACAGATACGCAGTATTTT
>TRBV6-5|TRBJ1-1|TRBD1|-
CASSYRGRATEAFF
TGTGCCAGCAGTTACAGGGGGCGCGCTACTGAAGCTTTCTTT
>TRBV29-1|TRBJ2-3|-|few
CSAVLGGTDTQYF
TGCAGCGCGGTTTTGGGCGGGACAGATACGCAGTATTTT
>TRBV4-3|TRBJ1-3|-|-
CASSRTLSTGNTIYF
TGCGCCAGCAGCAGGACTCTTTCCACGGGAAACACCATATATTTT
>TRBV29-1|TRBJ1-6|-|-
CSVAGGTGSPLHF
TGCAGCGTTGCGGGGGGCACTGGTTCACCCCTCCACTTT